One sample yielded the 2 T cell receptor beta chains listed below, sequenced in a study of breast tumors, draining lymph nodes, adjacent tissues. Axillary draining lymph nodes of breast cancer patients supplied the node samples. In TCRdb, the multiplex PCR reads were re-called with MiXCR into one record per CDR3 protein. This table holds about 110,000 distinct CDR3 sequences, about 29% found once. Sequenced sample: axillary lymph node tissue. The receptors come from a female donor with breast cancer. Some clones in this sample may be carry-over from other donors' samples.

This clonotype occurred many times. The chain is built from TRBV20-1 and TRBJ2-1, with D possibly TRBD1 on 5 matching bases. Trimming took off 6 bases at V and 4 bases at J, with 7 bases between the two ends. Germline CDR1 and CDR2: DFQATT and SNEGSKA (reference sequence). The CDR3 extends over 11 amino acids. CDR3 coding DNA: TGCAGTGCCTCAGGGTACAATGAGCAGTTCTTC. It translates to CSASGYNEQFF.

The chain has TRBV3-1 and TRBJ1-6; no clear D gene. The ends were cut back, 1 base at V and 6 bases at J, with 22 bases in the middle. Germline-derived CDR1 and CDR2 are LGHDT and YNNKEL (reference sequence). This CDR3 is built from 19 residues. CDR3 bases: TGTGCCAGCAGCCAAGGTACGGGCTCCCTTCTCAGGCTTAATTCACCCCTCCACTTT. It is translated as CASSQGTGSLLRLNSPLHF.